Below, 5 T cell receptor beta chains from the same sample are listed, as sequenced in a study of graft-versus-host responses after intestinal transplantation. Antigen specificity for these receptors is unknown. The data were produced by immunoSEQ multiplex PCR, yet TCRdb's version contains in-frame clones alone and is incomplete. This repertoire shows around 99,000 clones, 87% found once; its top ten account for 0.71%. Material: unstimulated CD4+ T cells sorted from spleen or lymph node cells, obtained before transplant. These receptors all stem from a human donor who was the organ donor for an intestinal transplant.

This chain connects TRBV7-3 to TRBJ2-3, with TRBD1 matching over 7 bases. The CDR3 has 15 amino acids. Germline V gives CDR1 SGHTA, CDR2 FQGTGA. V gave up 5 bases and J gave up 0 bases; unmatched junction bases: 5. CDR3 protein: CASSQNRGSTDTQYF. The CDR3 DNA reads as TGTGCCAGCAGCCAAAACAGGGGAAGCACAGATACGCAGTATTTT.

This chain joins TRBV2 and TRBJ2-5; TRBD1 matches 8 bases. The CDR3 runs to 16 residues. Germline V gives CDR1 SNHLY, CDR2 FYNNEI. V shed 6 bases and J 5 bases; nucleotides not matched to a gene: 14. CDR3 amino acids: CASRESDRVRRETQYF. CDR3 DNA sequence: TGTGCCAGCAGAGAATCGGACAGGGTTAGGAGGGAGACCCAGTACTTC.

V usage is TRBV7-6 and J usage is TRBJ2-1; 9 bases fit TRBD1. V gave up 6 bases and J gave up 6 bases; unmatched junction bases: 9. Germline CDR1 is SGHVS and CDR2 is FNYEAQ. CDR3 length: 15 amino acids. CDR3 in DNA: TGTGCCAGCAGAAACTCGGGACAGGGAGGCAATGAGCAGTTCTTC. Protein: CASRNSGQGGNEQFF.

The CDR3 DNA sequence: TGTGCCACCCAGCTGTCCGTGGGATCCCTCCACTTT. Its translation is CATQLSVGSLHF. The genes are TRBV6-5 and TRBJ1-6, with D uncertain. The CDR3 loop spans 12 amino acids. The V gene lost 10 bases and the J gene lost 14 bases, with 18 bases spanning the gap. CDR1 is MNHEY, CDR2 SVGAGI, per germline.

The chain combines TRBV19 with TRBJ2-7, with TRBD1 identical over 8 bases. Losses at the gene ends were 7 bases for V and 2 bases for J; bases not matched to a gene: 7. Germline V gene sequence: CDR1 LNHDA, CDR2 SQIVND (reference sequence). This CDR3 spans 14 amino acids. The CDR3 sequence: CASTPRDRTYEQYF. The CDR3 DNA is TGTGCCAGTACCCCCCGGGACAGGACCTACGAGCAGTACTTC.